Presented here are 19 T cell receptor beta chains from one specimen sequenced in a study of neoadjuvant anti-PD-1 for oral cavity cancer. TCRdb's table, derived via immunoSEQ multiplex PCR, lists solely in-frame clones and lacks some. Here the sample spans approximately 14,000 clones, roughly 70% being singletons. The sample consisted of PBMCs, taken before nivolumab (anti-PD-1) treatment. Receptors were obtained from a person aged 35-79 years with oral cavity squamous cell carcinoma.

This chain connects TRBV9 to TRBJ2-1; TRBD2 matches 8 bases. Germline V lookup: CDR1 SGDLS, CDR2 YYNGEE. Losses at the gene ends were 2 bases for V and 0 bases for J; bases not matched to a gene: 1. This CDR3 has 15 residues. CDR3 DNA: TGTGCCAGCAGCGTCAGCGGGAGCTCCTACAATGAGCAGTTCTTC. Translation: CASSVSGSSYNEQFF.

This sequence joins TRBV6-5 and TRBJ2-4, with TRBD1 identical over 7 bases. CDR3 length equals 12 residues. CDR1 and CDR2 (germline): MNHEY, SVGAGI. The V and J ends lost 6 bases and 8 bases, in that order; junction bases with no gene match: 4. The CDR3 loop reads CASSYTGDIQYF. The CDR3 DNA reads TGTGCCAGCAGCTACACAGGGGACATTCAGTACTTC.

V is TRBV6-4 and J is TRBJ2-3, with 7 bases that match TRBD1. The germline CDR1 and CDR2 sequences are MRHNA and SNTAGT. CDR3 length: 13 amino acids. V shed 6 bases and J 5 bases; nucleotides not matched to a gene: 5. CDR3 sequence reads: CASSKTGEDTQYF. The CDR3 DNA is TGTGCCAGCAGCAAAACAGGGGAAGATACGCAGTATTTT.

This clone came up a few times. DNA of the CDR3: TGTGCCAGCAGTCAACTCAAGGGACCTGGCTACACCTTC. Translation: CASSQLKGPGYTF. This chain links TRBV6-5 with TRBJ1-2; a weak D match, TRBD1 (5 bases). With 5 bases removed from V and 7 bases from J, the gap between germline ends came to 14 bases. The CDR3 contains 13 residues. The V gene's germline CDR1 is MNHEY and CDR2 SVGAGI.

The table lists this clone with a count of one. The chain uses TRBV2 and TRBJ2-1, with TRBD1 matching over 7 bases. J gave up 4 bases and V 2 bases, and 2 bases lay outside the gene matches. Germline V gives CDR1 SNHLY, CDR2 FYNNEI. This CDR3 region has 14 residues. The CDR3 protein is CASSETGQYNEQFF. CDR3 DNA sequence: TGTGCCAGCAGTGAAACGGGACAGTACAATGAGCAGTTCTTC.

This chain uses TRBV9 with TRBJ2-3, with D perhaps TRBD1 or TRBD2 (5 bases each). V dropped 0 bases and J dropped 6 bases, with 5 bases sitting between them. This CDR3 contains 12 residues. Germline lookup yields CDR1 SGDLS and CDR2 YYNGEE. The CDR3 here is CASSVGGDTQYF. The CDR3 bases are TGTGCCAGCAGCGTAGGGGGGGATACGCAGTATTTT.

CDR3 bases: TGTGCCAGCAGCTTAAGGGGGAGCGGCGGGGAGCTGTTTTTT. Its translation: CASSLRGSGGELFF. V gene TRBV7-3 combines with J gene TRBJ2-2; D is possibly TRBD1 or TRBD2 (5 bases each). This CDR3 spans 14 amino acids. Germline CDR1 SGHTA, CDR2 FQGTGA. V was pared by 1 base and J by 7 bases, with 10 bases between.

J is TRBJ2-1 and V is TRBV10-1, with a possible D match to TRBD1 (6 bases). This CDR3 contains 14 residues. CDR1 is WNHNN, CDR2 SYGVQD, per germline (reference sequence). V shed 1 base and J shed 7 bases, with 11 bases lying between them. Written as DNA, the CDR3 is TGCGCCAGCAGTGAGTATCAGGGGTTGAATGAGCAGTTCTTC. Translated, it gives CASSEYQGLNEQFF.

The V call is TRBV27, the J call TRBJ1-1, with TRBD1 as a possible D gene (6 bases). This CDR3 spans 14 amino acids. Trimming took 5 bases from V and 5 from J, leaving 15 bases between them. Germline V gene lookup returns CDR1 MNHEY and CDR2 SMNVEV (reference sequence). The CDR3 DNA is TGTGCCAGCAGTGGGTGGGGCAGGGGAACTGAAGCTTTCTTT. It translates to CASSGWGRGTEAFF.

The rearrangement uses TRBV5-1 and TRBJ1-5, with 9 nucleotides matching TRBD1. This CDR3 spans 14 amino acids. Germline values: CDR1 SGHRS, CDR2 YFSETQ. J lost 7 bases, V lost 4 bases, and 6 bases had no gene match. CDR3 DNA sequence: TGCGCCAGCAGCGAGGGACAGGGCGGCCAGCCCCAGCATTTT. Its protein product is CASSEGQGGQPQHF.

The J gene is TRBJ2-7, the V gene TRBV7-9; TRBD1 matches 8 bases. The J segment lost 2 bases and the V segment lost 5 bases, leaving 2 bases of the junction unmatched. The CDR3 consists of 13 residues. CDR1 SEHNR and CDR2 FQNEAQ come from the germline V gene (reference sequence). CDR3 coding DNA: TGTGCCAGCAGCCCCAGGGGGCCCTACGAGCAGTACTTC. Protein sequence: CASSPRGPYEQYF. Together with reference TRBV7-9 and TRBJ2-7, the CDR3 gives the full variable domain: DTGVSQNPRHKITKRGQNVTFRCDPISEHNRLYWYRQTLGQGPEFLTYFQNEAQLEKSRLLSDRFSAERPKGSFSTLEIQRTEQGDSAMYLCASSPRGPYEQYFGPGTRLTVT.

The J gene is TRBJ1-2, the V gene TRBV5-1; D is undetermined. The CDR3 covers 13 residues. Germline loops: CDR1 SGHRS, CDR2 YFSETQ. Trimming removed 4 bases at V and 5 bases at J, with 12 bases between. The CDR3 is CASSADWGYGYTF. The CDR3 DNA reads TGCGCCAGCAGCGCGGACTGGGGATATGGCTACACCTTC.

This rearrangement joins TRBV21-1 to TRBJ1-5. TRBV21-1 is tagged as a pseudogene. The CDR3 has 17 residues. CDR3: CASSPPRGGEGNQPQHF. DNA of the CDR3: TGTGCCAGCAGCCCCCCCCGGGGGGGGGAAGGCAATCAGCCCCAGCATTTT.

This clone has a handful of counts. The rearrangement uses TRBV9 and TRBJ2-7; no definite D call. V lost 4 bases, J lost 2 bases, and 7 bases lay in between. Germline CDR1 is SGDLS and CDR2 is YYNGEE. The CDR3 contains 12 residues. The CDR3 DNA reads TGTGCCAGCAGCCCCCGGGCCTACGAGCAGTACTTC. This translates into CASSPRAYEQYF.

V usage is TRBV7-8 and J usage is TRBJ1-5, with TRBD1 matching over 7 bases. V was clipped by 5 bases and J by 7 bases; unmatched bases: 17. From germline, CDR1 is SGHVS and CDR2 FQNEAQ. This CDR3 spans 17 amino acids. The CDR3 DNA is TGTGCCAGCAGCCCCCGGGACAGCTTCCCCGCATGGCAGCCCCAGCATTTT. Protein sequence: CASSPRDSFPAWQPQHF.

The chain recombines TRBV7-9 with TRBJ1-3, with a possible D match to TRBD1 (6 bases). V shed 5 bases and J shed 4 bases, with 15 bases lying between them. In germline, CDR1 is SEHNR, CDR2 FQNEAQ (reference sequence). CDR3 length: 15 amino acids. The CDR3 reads CASSPGGGSGNTIYF. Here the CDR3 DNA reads TGTGCCAGCAGCCCAGGAGGGGGGTCAGGAAACACCATATATTTT.

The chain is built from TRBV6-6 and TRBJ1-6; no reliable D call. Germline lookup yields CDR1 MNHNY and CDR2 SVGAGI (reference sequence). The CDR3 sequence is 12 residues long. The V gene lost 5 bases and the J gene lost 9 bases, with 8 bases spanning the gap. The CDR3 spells CASSPPSSPLHF. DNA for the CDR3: TGTGCCAGCAGTCCCCCCTCTTCACCCCTCCACTTT.

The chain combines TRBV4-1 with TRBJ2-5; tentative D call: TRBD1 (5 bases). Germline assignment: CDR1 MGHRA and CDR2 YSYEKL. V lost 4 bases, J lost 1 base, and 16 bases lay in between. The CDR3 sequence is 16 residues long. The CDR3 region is CASSPKGGQLQETQYF. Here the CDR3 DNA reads TGCGCCAGCAGCCCCAAGGGCGGACAACTCCAAGAGACCCAGTACTTC.

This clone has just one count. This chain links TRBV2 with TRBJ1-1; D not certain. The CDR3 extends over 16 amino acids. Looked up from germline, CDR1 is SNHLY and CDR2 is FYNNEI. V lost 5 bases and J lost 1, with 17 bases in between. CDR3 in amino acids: CASSSAGIGWNTEAFF. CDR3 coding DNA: TGTGCCAGCAGTTCCGCAGGAATCGGTTGGAACACTGAAGCTTTCTTT.